The subject of this entry is one TCR beta chain. Its specificity is unknown. The record originates from a study of T cell repertoires in cytomegalovirus infection. Across the study: Matching HLA type and CMV infection were both indicated by public TCR beta signatures.

Trimming took 4 bases from V and 9 from J, leaving 15 bases between them. CDR3 length: 13 amino acids. The study's findings and limits: Dominating the ex vivo response were TCR beta clonotypes that were CMV-specific and HLA-C-restricted.

Each CDR3 protein is one row after TCRdb ran MiXCR on the reads. The profile covers fewer than 1,000,000 distinct CDR3 sequences, with 31% appearing a single time and around 15% taken by the ten largest. The rearrangement joins TRBV12-3 or TRBV12-4 to TRBJ2-5; D not certain. Sequenced material: cultured CD8+ T cells from PBMCs, taken from culture after CMV antigen stimulation. The receptor was derived from a human donor in good health (CMV status not recorded). Some clones in this sample may be carry-over from other donors' samples. The CDR3 sequence: CASSSGPAQAQYF. As DNA, the CDR3 is TGTGCCAGCAGTTCAGGACCTGCTCAGGCCCAGTACTTC.